These T cell receptor beta chains were read from a single sample in a study of blood T cell repertoires in COVID-19. Clones were sequenced by immunoSEQ multiplex PCR, and TCRdb holds only the in-frame ones, with some missing. The sample lists 65,000 to 85,000 clones, roughly 90% occurring once. The source material was peripheral blood. The receptors derive from a human donor in a cohort sampled during active COVID-19. CDR3s include the opening cysteine and the closing phenylalanine or tryptophan. A D gene is named only where the DNA matches it firmly. Only part of the rows carry a size: once, few, many, or a class if the clone is expanded.

v_call	cdr3_length	clone_size	j_call	d_call	cdr3_nt	cdr3_aa
TRBV28	15	-	TRBJ1-6	-	TGTGCCAGCTGGCGGCACGGGCAGGGTAATTCACCCCTCCACTTT	CASWRHGQGNSPLHF
TRBV7-9	14	-	TRBJ1-2	-	TGTGCCAGCAGCTTAGGACGGGATAACTATGGCTACACCTTC	CASSLGRDNYGYTF
TRBV5-1	19	-	TRBJ1-1	TRBD1	TGCGCCAGCAGCTTGGTGGGGGGACAGGGGGCGATTTTGAACACTGAAGCTTTCTTT	CASSLVGGQGAILNTEAFF
TRBV3-1/TRBV3-2	11	-	TRBJ2-1	-	TGTGCCAGCAGCCTCCAGTATGAGCAGTTCTTC	CASSLQYEQFF
TRBV23-1	12	-	TRBJ1-6	-	TGCGCCAGCAGTCATAGAATTTCACCCCTCCACTTT	CASSHRISPLHF
TRBV27	16	-	TRBJ1-1	-	TGTGCCAGCAGTTCCCTCCGGACACCCGGGAGCACTGAAGCTTTCTTT	CASSSLRTPGSTEAFF
TRBV18	17	-	TRBJ2-7	TRBD2	TGTGCCAGCTCACCACAAGGACTAGCGAGACTCTCCTACGAGCAGTACTTC	CASSPQGLARLSYEQYF
TRBV3-1/TRBV3-2	17	-	TRBJ2-3	TRBD2	TGTGCCAGCAGCCAAGGGGTTAGCGGGGCAAGCACAGATACGCAGTATTTT	CASSQGVSGASTDTQYF
TRBV30	14	-	TRBJ1-4	-	TGTGCCTGGAGTGTACCCAGGGGCGGCGAAAAACTGTTTTTT	CAWSVPRGGEKLFF
TRBV5-1	15	-	TRBJ1-6	TRBD1	TGCGCCAGCAGCTTGTTGGGACAGAATAATTCACCCCTCCACTTT	CASSLLGQNNSPLHF
TRBV28	13	-	TRBJ1-6	TRBD1	TGTGCCAGCGGGACAGGGTTTAATTCACCCCTCCACTTT	CASGTGFNSPLHF
TRBV18	15	-	TRBJ2-7	-	TGTGCCAGCTCACCAAGGACAACGAGCTCCTACGAGCAGTACTTC	CASSPRTTSSYEQYF
TRBV7-8	14	-	TRBJ2-5	TRBD2	TGTGCCAGCAGCCCATGGACTAGTGGAGAGACCCAGTACTTC	CASSPWTSGETQYF
TRBV7-9	17	-	TRBJ2-5	TRBD1	TGTGCCAGCAGCTTAGGAAGCGGGACAGGGAAGGGAGAGACCCAGTACTTC	CASSLGSGTGKGETQYF
TRBV21-1	17	-	TRBJ2-7	-	TGTGCCAGCAGCACAGCGGGGGGTAATCCGATAGCCTACGAGCAGTACTTC	CASSTAGGNPIAYEQYF
TRBV21-1	21	-	TRBJ1-4	-	TGTGCCAGCAGCAAACCCGACAGGGGGCATGGTCCTTGTTCAACTAATGAAAAACTGTTTTTT	CASSKPDRGHGPCSTNEKLFF
TRBV6-2/TRBV6-3	13	-	TRBJ1-5	-	TGTGCCAGCAGCGTCAGGTACAATCAGCCCCAGCATTTT	CASSVRYNQPQHF
TRBV28	15	-	TRBJ2-4	TRBD2	TGTGCCAGCAAAACCCGACTAGCGGGAGATATCATTCAGTACTTC	CASKTRLAGDIIQYF
TRBV7-2	13	few	TRBJ1-2	TRBD1	TGTGCCAGCAGCCGGGGACAGGGCTATGGCTACACCTTC	CASSRGQGYGYTF
TRBV19	15	-	TRBJ1-1	TRBD1	TGTGCCAGTAGTATCGGGACAGTCATGAACACTGAAGCTTTCTTT	CASSIGTVMNTEAFF
TRBV4-1	14	-	TRBJ2-2	-	TGCGCCAGCAGCCAGTACAGGAACACCGGGGAGCTGTTTTTT	CASSQYRNTGELFF
TRBV18	14	-	TRBJ1-6	-	TGTGCCAGCTCACGAGACAGATATAATTCACCCCTCCACTTT	CASSRDRYNSPLHF
TRBV2	14	-	TRBJ1-1	TRBD1	TGTGCCAGCAGTCGGACAGGTGGGAACACTGAAGCTTTCTTT	CASSRTGGNTEAFF
TRBV28	15	-	TRBJ2-7	TRBD1	TGTGCCAGCAGCCCCACAGGGACAGCTACCCACGAGCAGTACTTC	CASSPTGTATHEQYF
TRBV27	14	-	TRBJ1-6	-	TGTGCCAGCAATCTCGGGACACGCAATTCACCCCTCCACTTT	CASNLGTRNSPLHF
TRBV19	13	-	TRBJ2-7	TRBD2	TGTGCCAGTAGTATAGGGGAGGGCTACGAGCAGTACTTC	CASSIGEGYEQYF
TRBV9	14	-	TRBJ1-2	TRBD1	TGTGCCAGCAGCGTTAGAGGGGGCGACTATGGCTACACCTTC	CASSVRGGDYGYTF
TRBV25-1	16	-	TRBJ2-1	TRBD2	TGTGCCAGCAGGGATACTAGCGGGGGGTCCTACAATGAGCAGTTCTTC	CASRDTSGGSYNEQFF
TRBV13	17	-	TRBJ1-4	-	TGTGCCAGCAGCTTTTCCCTCGTGGGCGAAAGGAATGAAAAACTGTTTTTT	CASSFSLVGERNEKLFF
TRBV5-5	17	-	TRBJ2-1	-	TGTGCCAGCAGCTTGTTAACGGCAGGAATCTCCTACAATGAGCAGTTCTTC	CASSLLTAGISYNEQFF
TRBV7-8	16	-	TRBJ2-1	-	TGTGCCAGCAGCTTAACTCCATCGAGCTCCTACAATGAGCAGTTCTTC	CASSLTPSSSYNEQFF
TRBV28	18	-	TRBJ2-2	-	TGTGCCAGCAGTTTATCGCGTTGGGGACAACCGAACACCGGGGAGCTGTTTTTT	CASSLSRWGQPNTGELFF
TRBV6-2/TRBV6-3	15	-	TRBJ1-3	-	TGTGCCAGCAGTAGGACATCTTTTACTGGAAACACCATATATTTT	CASSRTSFTGNTIYF
TRBV5-6	13	-	TRBJ1-2	-	TGTGCCAGCAGACGTGGGGGCGTCTATGGCTACACCTTC	CASRRGGVYGYTF
TRBV5-1	12	-	TRBJ2-5	TRBD2	TGCGCCAGCAGCACGGGACTAGCGGGAATGGACTTC	CASSTGLAGMDF
TRBV10-3	15	-	TRBJ2-5	TRBD2	TGTGCCATCAGTGAGGTCGGCGGGAGTCAAGAGACCCAGTACTTC	CAISEVGGSQETQYF
TRBV15	15	-	TRBJ2-3	TRBD2	TGTGCCACCAGCAGAGAGCGGGGGACGGGGGATACGCAGTATTTT	CATSRERGTGDTQYF
TRBV6-2/TRBV6-3	17	-	TRBJ2-3	TRBD2	TGTGCCAGCAGTTCCCCGCGGGGCGGGGGGGCGACAGATACGCAGTATTTT	CASSSPRGGGATDTQYF
TRBV9	15	-	TRBJ1-6	-	TGTGCCAGCAGCGTAGAGACATCCGTCGGTTCACCCCTCCACTTT	CASSVETSVGSPLHF
TRBV24-1	14	-	TRBJ1-5	-	TGTGCCACCATTATCGACAGATACAATCAGCCCCAGCATTTT	CATIIDRYNQPQHF
TRBV6-5	15	-	TRBJ1-4	TRBD1	TGTGCCAGCAGGCCCGGGACAGGCTATGGGGAAAAACTGTTTTTT	CASRPGTGYGEKLFF
TRBV30	15	-	TRBJ1-4	TRBD1	TGTGCCTGGAGTGTGGGTCCAGGGGGGAATGAAAAACTGTTTTTT	CAWSVGPGGNEKLFF
TRBV19	15	few	TRBJ1-2	-	TGTGCCAGTAGGATAGACCCCTACCGGGACTATGGCTACACCTTC	CASRIDPYRDYGYTF
TRBV4-2	15	-	TRBJ2-3	-	TGTGCCAGCAGCCCTACTTTCGGAGGCACAGATACGCAGTATTTT	CASSPTFGGTDTQYF
TRBV6-2/TRBV6-3	16	-	TRBJ2-1	TRBD2	TGTGCCAGCAGTTGGGGTAGCGGGAGGAGTTACAATGAGCAGTTCTTC	CASSWGSGRSYNEQFF
TRBV27	16	-	TRBJ2-1	TRBD2	TGTGCCAGCAGTCCTCTAGGACTAGCGGAGTACAATGAGCAGTTCTTC	CASSPLGLAEYNEQFF
TRBV6-2/TRBV6-3	15	-	TRBJ2-1	TRBD1	TGTGCCAGCAGTCCCGGACAGGGGGCCGCCAATGAGCAGTTCTTC	CASSPGQGAANEQFF
TRBV25-1	15	-	TRBJ2-3	TRBD1	TGTGCCAGCAGCAACCTACAGGGGGGCAAGGATACGCAGTATTTT	CASSNLQGGKDTQYF
TRBV5-6	15	-	TRBJ2-7	-	TGTGCCAGCAGCTTGGTTGGCAGGGCCGCCTACGAGCAGTACTTC	CASSLVGRAAYEQYF
TRBV29-1	13	-	TRBJ2-5	TRBD1	TGCAGCGTTGTCGAGGGGGCGGCAGAGACCCAGTACTTC	CSVVEGAAETQYF
TRBV7-2	15	-	TRBJ2-7	-	TGTGCCAGCAGCTTAGCGGCGGGTTTCTCCTACGAGCAGTACTTC	CASSLAAGFSYEQYF
TRBV5-6	15	-	TRBJ1-5	TRBD1	TGTGCCAGCAGCTTCAGGACAGGAAGTAATCAGCCCCAGCATTTT	CASSFRTGSNQPQHF
TRBV4-3	14	-	TRBJ2-2	TRBD1	TGCGCCAGCAGCCCGGGACAGTACACCGGGGAGCTGTTTTTT	CASSPGQYTGELFF
TRBV9	17	-	TRBJ2-1	-	TGTGCCAGCAGCGTAGCGCCGGGACACCTTGGTGACAATGAGCAGTTCTTC	CASSVAPGHLGDNEQFF
TRBV18	12	-	TRBJ1-2	-	TGTGCCAGCTCCCCGGGTGACTATGGCTACACCTTC	CASSPGDYGYTF
TRBV7-2	15	-	TRBJ1-6	-	TGTGCCAGCAGCTTAGGCGGTGCGAGTAATTCACCCCTCCACTTT	CASSLGGASNSPLHF
TRBV9	13	-	TRBJ2-3	-	TGTGCCAGCCAGGCGGACTCGGCAGATACGCAGTATTTT	CASQADSADTQYF
TRBV30	17	-	TRBJ1-4	TRBD1	TGTGCCTGGAGCGGAAGGCCGGGGACAGCAACTAATGAAAAACTGTTTTTT	CAWSGRPGTATNEKLFF
TRBV6-4	21	-	TRBJ2-1	-	TGTGCCAGCAGTGACTCGAGTCTAGCAATCCCAAAGAGCGGCTCCTACAATGAGCAGTTCTTC	CASSDSSLAIPKSGSYNEQFF